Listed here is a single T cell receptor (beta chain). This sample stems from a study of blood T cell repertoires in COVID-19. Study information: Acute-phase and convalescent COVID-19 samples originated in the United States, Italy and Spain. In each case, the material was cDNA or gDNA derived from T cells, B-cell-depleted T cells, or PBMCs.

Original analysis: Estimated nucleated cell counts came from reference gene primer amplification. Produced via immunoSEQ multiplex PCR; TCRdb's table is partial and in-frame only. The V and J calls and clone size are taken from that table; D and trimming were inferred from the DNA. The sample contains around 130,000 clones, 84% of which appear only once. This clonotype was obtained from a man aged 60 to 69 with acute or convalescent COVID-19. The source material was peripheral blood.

The CDR3 here is CASGPGRQGFYGYTF. The DNA for the CDR3 is TGTGCTAGTGGTCCCGGACGACAGGGTTTCTATGGCTACACCTTC. This chain connects TRBV12-5 to TRBJ1-2; 7 nucleotides match TRBD1. Trimming cost V 5 bases and J 4 bases; bases outside gene matches: 10. The CDR3 contains 15 residues. The germline V gene encodes CDR1 LGHNT and CDR2 FRNRAP.